Given below is one T cell receptor beta chain in context. The sample originates from a study of blood T cell repertoires in COVID-19. Study in general: Nucleic acid was either cDNA or gDNA, and it came from T cells, B-cell-depleted T cells, or PBMCs.

In the original analysis: Cell counts per sample came from amplifying reference gene primers. Sequencing was performed with immunoSEQ multiplex PCR; in TCRdb, only in-frame clones are kept and a portion is missing. V and J calls and clone size are those listed in that table; D and trimming were worked out from the DNA. The data show 95,000 to 110,000 clones, around four fifths seen once. The CDR3 loop spans 13 amino acids. V was trimmed by 4 bases and J by 11 bases, leaving 17 bases between them. The germline gives CDR1 LGHNA, CDR2 YSLEER. Sequenced material: peripheral blood. V is TRBV4-3 and J is TRBJ1-1; D possibly corresponds to TRBD1 (6 bases). This clonotype was sampled from a human donor in a cohort sampled during active COVID-19. CDR3 nucleotides: TGCGCCAGCAGCCTGGAACAGGGTGTGAGCGCTTTCTTT. The encoded protein is CASSLEQGVSAFF.